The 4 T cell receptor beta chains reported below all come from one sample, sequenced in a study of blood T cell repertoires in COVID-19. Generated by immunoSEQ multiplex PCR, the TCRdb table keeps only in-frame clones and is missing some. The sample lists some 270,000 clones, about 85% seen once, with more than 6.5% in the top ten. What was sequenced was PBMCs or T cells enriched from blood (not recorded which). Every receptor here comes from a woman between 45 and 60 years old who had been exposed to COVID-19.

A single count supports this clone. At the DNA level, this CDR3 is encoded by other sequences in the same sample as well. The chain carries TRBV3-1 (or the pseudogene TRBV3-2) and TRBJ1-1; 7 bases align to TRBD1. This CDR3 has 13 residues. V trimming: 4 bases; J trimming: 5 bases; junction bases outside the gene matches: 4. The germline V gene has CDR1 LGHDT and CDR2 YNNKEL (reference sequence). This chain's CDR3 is CASSLPGGTEAFF. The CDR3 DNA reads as TGTGCCAGCAGCCTCCCAGGGGGGACTGAAGCTTTCTTT.

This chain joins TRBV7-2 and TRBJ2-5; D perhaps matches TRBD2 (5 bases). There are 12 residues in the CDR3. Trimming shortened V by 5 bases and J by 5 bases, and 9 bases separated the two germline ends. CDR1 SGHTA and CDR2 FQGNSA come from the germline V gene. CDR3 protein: CASSLRGETQYF. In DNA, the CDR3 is TGTGCCAGCAGCCTCCGAGGGGAGACCCAGTACTTC.

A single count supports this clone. The CDR3 protein is CASSEIPGADTQYF. CDR3 coding DNA: TGCGCCAGCAGTGAGATCCCGGGGGCAGATACGCAGTATTTT. V usage is TRBV10-2 and J usage is TRBJ2-3; tentatively, D is TRBD2 (6 bases). Per the germline V gene, CDR1 is WSHSY and CDR2 is SAAADI. The CDR3 extends over 14 amino acids. With 2 bases removed from V and 4 bases from J, the gap between germline ends came to 10 bases.

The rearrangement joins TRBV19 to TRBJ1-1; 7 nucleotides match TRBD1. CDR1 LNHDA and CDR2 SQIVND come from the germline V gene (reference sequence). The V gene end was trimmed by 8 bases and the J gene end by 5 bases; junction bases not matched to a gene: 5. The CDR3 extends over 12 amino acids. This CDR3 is CASLRQGTEAFF. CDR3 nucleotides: TGTGCCAGTCTAAGACAGGGTACTGAAGCTTTCTTT.